This T cell receptor beta chain was identified during a study of response to subunit inactivated influenza vaccine. This clonotype was recorded many times. Its antigen remains unknown. TCRdb processed the RT-PCR reads anew with MiXCR; each CDR3 protein has one entry. This sample has hundreds of thousands of distinct CDR3 sequences; 11% to 15% occur once, and the top ten carry roughly 7.2%. Study conclusions and caveats: Authors suggested each seasonal influenza vaccination recruits few new T cells.

The V gene end was trimmed by 1 base and the J gene end by 4 bases; junction bases not matched to a gene: 12. This CDR3 comprises 18 residues. Per the germline V gene, CDR1 is LNHNV and CDR2 is YYDKDF (reference sequence). This TCR derives from a man between 50 and 59 years old who received an inactivated influenza vaccine. The V and J genes are TRBV15 and TRBJ2-5; TRBD1 matches 10 bases. Sequencing used PBMCs from blood, obtained around 14 days before vaccination. DNA for the CDR3: TGTGCCACCAGCAGAGGCTCAAGAGGGACAGGGGTGGGAGAGACCCAGTACTTC. Amino acids: CATSRGSRGTGVGETQYF.